The entry that follows covers one T cell receptor beta chain sequence. The record originates from a study of blood T cell repertoires in COVID-19. Study at large: Some COVID-19 samples were acute and others convalescent; all came from the United States, Italy and Spain. PBMCs, B-cell-depleted T cells, or T cells were the source of the cDNA or gDNA that made up the material.

This CDR3 contains 14 residues. The V segment lost 4 bases and the J segment 0 bases; nucleotides outside the gene matches: 1. Germline assignment: CDR1 LGHDT and CDR2 YNNKEL (reference sequence). The repertoire was sequenced with immunoSEQ multiplex PCR; TCRdb's copy has only in-frame clones and lacks some. Of approximately 250,000 clones listed, approximately 86% are singletons. The clonotype comes from a man aged 40-49 years with active or convalescent COVID-19. Sequenced input: peripheral blood. The chain joins TRBV3-1 (or the pseudogene TRBV3-2) to TRBJ2-3, with 7 positions matching TRBD2. The CDR3 coding sequence is TGTGCCAGCAGCCTGCGGGGGAGCACAGATACGCAGTATTTT. Its translation: CASSLRGSTDTQYF.